The 25 T cell receptor beta chains below all came from one sample that was sequenced in a study of tumor-infiltrating lymphocytes in primary liver carcinoma. Production of TCR beta cDNA used around 500 ng total RNA together with a constant-region primer. Sequencing libraries for TCR beta derived from three nested multiplex PCR rounds that used slightly modified ARM-PCR. In the first two PCR rounds, TRBV1-TRBV30 forward primers were paired with a C-beta reverse primer, and each round lasted 10 cycles. In TCRdb, the multiplex PCR reads were re-called with MiXCR into one record per CDR3 protein. There are 40,000 to 55,000 distinct CDR3 sequences in the sample; around 77% occur only once, and about 24% lies in the top ten. DNA and RNA were both co-extracted from approximately 20-30 mg of bulk tissue that had not been sorted. Sequencing was performed on liver tumor tissue from sampling region 5. This sample's subset: tumor region T5, tumor centre. The receptors derive from a man aged 40-55 years with primary liver carcinoma and hepatitis B virus infection.

This clonotype was detected many times. CDR3 DNA: TGTGCCAGCAGTTTTGAGTATACCTACAATGAGCAGTTCTTC. This codes for CASSFEYTYNEQFF. V gene TRBV12-3 or TRBV12-4 combines with J gene TRBJ2-1; D is unclear. The CDR3 is 14 amino acids. Trimming shortened V by 3 bases and J by 2 bases, and 8 bases separated the two germline ends.

The V gene is TRBV7-8, the J gene TRBJ1-5, with a tentative D call TRBD1 (5 bases). Germline loops: CDR1 SGHVS, CDR2 FQNEAQ. The CDR3 contains 16 residues. V lost 11 bases and J lost 4, with 24 bases in between. CDR3 residues: CADSLVGRAINQPQHF. The CDR3 DNA follows: TGTGCCGACAGCTTAGTAGGCAGAGCGATTAATCAGCCCCAGCATTTT. Combining the CDR3 with reference TRBV7-8 and TRBJ1-5 gives the whole variable domain GAGVSQSPRYKVAKRGQDVALRCDPISGHVSLFWYQQALGQGPEFLTYFQNEAQLDKSGLPSDRFFAERPEGSVSTLKIQRTQQEDSAVYLCADSLVGRAINQPQHFGDGTRLSIL.

Points on this clonotype: The junction departs from germline at one end; a sequencing error may be responsible. This chain connects TRBV29-1 to TRBJ1-2; tentatively, D is TRBD1 (6 bases). Germline V lookup: CDR1 SQVTM, CDR2 ANQGSEA. The CDR3 has 13 amino acids. In DNA form, the CDR3 reads TGTAGCGTCGGGGGCGGGGAAAACTACGGCTACACCTTC. Translation gives CSVGGGENYGYTF.

The V gene is TRBV11-2, the J gene TRBJ2-3; D not resolved. This CDR3 spans 14 amino acids. CDR1 and CDR2 (germline): SGHAT, FQNNGV. V lost 9 bases to trimming and J lost 5 bases, with 18 bases between them. CDR3 coding DNA: TGTGCCAGGTGGGTGAAGGGTGAAGGAGATACGCAGTATTTT. Translation gives CARWVKGEGDTQYF.

The sample holds one count of this clonotype. At one of its ends the junction is not consistent with the germline gene, which may arise from a read error. The chain uses TRBV14 and TRBJ2-1; 8 bases are shared with TRBD2. The CDR3 totals 16 residues. Germline values: CDR1 SGHDN, CDR2 FVKESK. CDR3 in amino acids: CASSTVAGWVNNKQFF. The DNA for the CDR3 is TGTGCCAGCAGTACAGTAGCGGGATGGGTAAACAATAAGCAGTTCTTC.

The chain recombines TRBV5-1 with TRBJ2-2, with a possible D match to TRBD2 (6 bases). The CDR3 spans 16 residues. Deletions cut 9 bases from V and 3 bases from J, with 21 bases between. Germline CDR1 reads SGHRS; CDR2 reads YFSETQ. CDR3 in DNA: TGCGCCATCTCAGACCCGTCCACGGGGGACACCGGGGAGCTGTTTTTT. Translated: CAISDPSTGDTGELFF.

This clonotype was picked up many times. The chain couples TRBV28 to TRBJ1-5, with D possibly matching TRBD1 (5 bases). Germline V gene lookup returns CDR1 MDHEN and CDR2 SYDVKM. V was shortened by 2 bases and J by 2 bases, with 10 bases between the two germline ends. The CDR3 loop spans 15 amino acids. CDR3 DNA: TGTGCCAGCAGTTTAAGGGGTTTGGGCAATCAGCCCCAGCATTTT. Its protein is CASSLRGLGNQPQHF.

With respect to this clonotype: Because the CDR3's place on the DNA is in doubt, the DNA is left out and the CDR3 is given as listed by TCRdb. This rearrangement joins TRBV6-1 to TRBJ1-2. CDR1 and CDR2 (germline): MNHNS, SASEGT. The CDR3 comprises 15 residues, both ends counted. The CDR3: CASSEIRDGDYGCTF.

Remarks on this clonotype: One end of the junction varies from germline; a read error may be responsible. This chain connects TRBV11-1 to TRBJ2-3; D might be TRBD1 or TRBD2, each matching 5 bases. The CDR3 has 19 residues. Germline V gene data show CDR1 as SGHAT and CDR2 as FQDESV (reference sequence). Here the CDR3 reads CASSSGGCSVGARTDTLYF. CDR3 sequence (DNA): TGTGCCAGTAGCTCTGGGGGATGCTCTGTTGGAGCCCGCACAGATACGCTGTATTTT.

This rearrangement joins TRBV29-1 to TRBJ1-1; D is unresolved. V shed 3 bases and J shed 4 bases, with 12 bases lying between them. The CDR3 has 13 residues. CDR1 and CDR2 from the germline V gene are SQVTM and ANQGSEA. The CDR3 DNA reads TGCAGCGTTGACGCAGCCACGAGCACTGAAGCTTTCTTT. Translation: CSVDAATSTEAFF.

As regards this clonotype: Just one base apart from a much larger clone, this may be a read error. The V call is TRBV19, the J call TRBJ1-1, with unresolved D. The CDR3 has 14 residues. Per the germline V gene, CDR1 is LNHDA and CDR2 is SQIVND (reference sequence). The V end was cut by 2 bases, the J end by 1 base, with 8 bases between. DNA for the CDR3: TGTGCCAGTAGTATACAGGCGGCGAACACTGAAGCTTTCTTT. Amino acid sequence: CASSIQAANTEAFF.

As regards this clonotype: Germline is not matched at one junction end, which may reflect a read error. This chain links TRBV5-6 with TRBJ2-7; D gene uncertain. Germline CDR1 SGHDT, CDR2 YYEEEE. This CDR3 is built from 13 residues. CDR3 in DNA: TGTGCCAGCGGTCCGTTCCCCTCCTACGAGCTGTACTTC. It is translated as CASGPFPSYELYF.

The gene calls are TRBV10-2 and TRBJ2-1; no clear D. Germline V lookup: CDR1 WSHSY, CDR2 SAAADI. This CDR3 is built from 12 residues. Trimming took 6 bases from V and 5 from J, leaving 8 bases between them. The CDR3, as DNA: TGCGCCAGCAGGGGGTATGACAATGAGCAGTTCTTC. Its protein product is CASRGYDNEQFF.

Details on this clonotype: This CDR3 fails to terminate in the conserved phenylalanine or tryptophan, so it likely reflects a read error. The DNA is omitted, as the CDR3 cannot be located on it reliably, and the CDR3 follows TCRdb's listing. The chain recombines TRBV11-3 with TRBJ2-7; TRBD1 was called by the table and not checked on the DNA. The CDR3 is 14 residues long, counting both termini. Germline-derived CDR1 and CDR2 are SGHNT and YENEEA. This CDR3 is CASSPEEGDYEQYL.

A word on this clonotype: A read error may account for a junction end that differs from germline. V gene TRBV28 combines with J gene TRBJ2-3; D may correspond to TRBD1 or TRBD2 (5 bases each). The germline gives CDR1 MDHEN, CDR2 SYDVKM. CDR3 length: 15 amino acids. CDR3 in amino acids: CASSYIADGADTHYF. Written as DNA, the CDR3 is TGTGCCAGCAGCTATATAGCTGACGGGGCAGATACGCATTATTTT.

This chain uses TRBV7-9 with TRBJ1-2; the D is unclear. Trimming removed 7 bases from V and 4 bases from J, with 16 bases in between. The germline CDR1 and CDR2 sequences are SEHNR and FQNEAQ (reference sequence). The CDR3 sequence is 14 residues long. This CDR3 is CASNWAGDSYGYTF. CDR3 DNA: TGTGCCAGCAACTGGGCAGGAGATAGCTATGGCTACACCTTC. Using reference TRBV7-9 and TRBJ1-2 for the parts outside the CDR3, the full variable domain is DTGVSQNPRHKITKRGQNVTFRCDPISEHNRLYWYRQTLGQGPEFLTYFQNEAQLEKSRLLSDRFSAERPKGSFSTLEIQRTEQGDSAMYLCASNWAGDSYGYTFGSGTRLTVV.

The chain has TRBV5-6 and TRBJ2-5; D ambiguous. The CDR3 extends over 13 amino acids. Germline CDR1 is SGHDT and CDR2 is YYEEEE. V was trimmed by 10 bases and J by 5 bases, leaving 18 bases between them. CDR3 amino acids: CAGNHSTRETQYF. CDR3 bases: TGTGCCGGCAACCATAGCACCCGGGAGACCCAGTACTTC.

A remark on this clonotype: At one end, the junction sequence differs from germline, possibly due to a read error. This chain links TRBV5-1 with TRBJ1-5; tentatively, D is TRBD1 (6 bases). CDR1 and CDR2 from the germline V gene are SGHRS and YFSETQ. The CDR3 spans 15 residues. For the CDR3, the DNA is TGCGCCAGCAACTTGGAGGGGGGAAGCAATCAGCCCCAGCATTTT. This translates into CASNLEGGSNQPQHF.

On this clonotype itself: A junction end diverges from the germline sequence, so it may reflect a read error. V usage is TRBV12-3 or TRBV12-4 and J usage is TRBJ2-7; 14 bases agree with TRBD2. This CDR3 has 16 amino acids. CDR3 in DNA: TGTGCCAGGAGTTCTCCCGGGACTAGCGGGAGAGGCGAGCAGTACTTC. The encoded protein is CARSSPGTSGRGEQYF.

This clonotype was detected only once. A junction boundary mismatches the germline segment, possibly from a read error. The V and J genes are TRBV11-2 and TRBJ2-5, with 7 positions matching TRBD2. The CDR3 sequence is 15 residues long. Germline V gene lookup returns CDR1 SGHAT and CDR2 FQNNGV. CDR3 sequence (DNA): TGTGCCGGCAGCATAGGTGCTAGCGGACAAGAGACCCAGTACTTC. Its translation: CAGSIGASGQETQYF.

A note on this clonotype: Relative to the germline gene, one junction end is altered; a read error may explain this. V usage is TRBV28 and J usage is TRBJ1-2; possible D gene TRBD1, 6 bases. The CDR3 extends over 13 amino acids. From germline, CDR1 is MDHEN and CDR2 SYDVKM. The CDR3 DNA reads TGTGCCAGCAGTCTTGGACAGTCCTATGGTTACACCTTC. Translation gives CASSLGQSYGYTF.

Regarding this clonotype: The CDR3 carries no conserved terminal phenylalanine or tryptophan, so it likely arises from a read error. The J gene is TRBJ2-3, the V gene TRBV7-9; TRBD1 agrees at 8 bases. The CDR3 has 15 residues. Germline assignment: CDR1 SEHNR and CDR2 FQNEAQ (reference sequence). The CDR3 protein is CASSPDRDGADMQYL. The CDR3, as DNA: TGTGCCAGCAGCCCGGACAGGGACGGGGCAGATATGCAGTATCTT.

V gene TRBV5-1 combines with J gene TRBJ2-5, with D unresolved. V lost 4 bases, J lost 4 bases, and 20 bases lay in between. This CDR3 spans 16 amino acids. Germline V CDR1 and CDR2: SGHRS, YFSETQ. CDR3 loop: CASSLRPPVGIETQYF. CDR3 DNA: TGCGCCAGCAGCCTCAGACCCCCAGTGGGAATAGAGACCCAGTACTTC. Based on the CDR3 plus reference TRBV5-1 and TRBJ2-5, the full variable domain is KAGVTQTPRYLIKTRGQQVTLSCSPISGHRSVSWYQQTPGQGLQFLFEYFSETQRNKGNFPGRFSGRQFSNSRSEMNVSTLELGDSALYLCASSLRPPVGIETQYFGPGTRLLVL.

On this clonotype: A junction boundary mismatches the germline segment, possibly from a read error. The chain employs TRBV12-3 or TRBV12-4 and TRBJ2-1; the D gene is possibly TRBD2 (6 bases). The CDR3 totals 19 residues. CDR3 in DNA: TGTGCCAGTAGTTTAGAATCTAGCGCGTCGCTGCCCTCCTACAATGAGCAGTTCTTC. Protein: CASSLESSASLPSYNEQFF.

In regard to this clonotype: The conserved phenylalanine or tryptophan is not found at the CDR3 terminus, so this likely reflects a read error. Because the CDR3's place on the DNA is in doubt, the DNA is left out and the CDR3 is given as listed by TCRdb. The chain's CDR3 is CASSLDGMNTEAYL. The chain recombines TRBV5-1 with TRBJ1-1. The germline V gene encodes CDR1 SGHRS and CDR2 YFSETQ. A total of 14 residues make up the CDR3, ends included.